What follows are 24 T cell receptor beta chains derived from one specimen sequenced in a study of blood T cell repertoires in COVID-19. The data were produced by immunoSEQ multiplex PCR, yet TCRdb's version contains in-frame clones alone and is incomplete. The repertoire has hundreds of thousands of clones, 86% of them found once; the top ten carry 3.1%. The sample taken for sequencing was PBMCs or T cells enriched from blood (not recorded which). All receptors come from a woman between 50 and 59 years old in a cohort exposed to, infected with or recovered from COVID-19 (not recorded which).

This clone was recorded many times. The rearrangement links TRBV4-1 to TRBJ2-4, with a tentative D call TRBD1 (5 bases). Germline assignment: CDR1 MGHRA and CDR2 YSYEKL. Trimming stripped 2 bases from V and 0 bases from J, with 17 bases between. The length of the CDR3 is 18 residues. CDR3: CASSQTKDTLLAKNIQYF. CDR3 in DNA: TGCGCCAGCAGCCAAACTAAGGACACCTTGTTAGCCAAAAACATTCAGTACTTC.

This sequence joins TRBV7-2 and TRBJ1-5; 8 positions agree with TRBD1. CDR3 length: 14 residues. J was trimmed by 5 bases and V by 4 bases; bases with no gene match: 4. Germline values: CDR1 SGHTA, CDR2 FQGNSA. CDR3 sequence reads: CASSSGQGDQPQHF. In DNA, the CDR3 is TGTGCCAGCAGCTCCGGACAGGGCGATCAGCCCCAGCATTTT. The variable domain in full, with the rest retrieved from reference TRBV7-2 and TRBJ1-5, is GAGVSQSPSNKVTEKGKDVELRCDPISGHTALYWYRQSLGQGLEFLIYFQGNSAPDKSGLPSDRFSAERTGGSVSTLTIQRTQQEDSAVYLCASSSGQGDQPQHFGDGTRLSIL.

This clone is a singleton in its sample. This sequence joins TRBV5-4 and TRBJ1-2; D may be TRBD1 (5 bases). Trimming stripped 1 base from V and 9 bases from J, with 19 bases between. Germline CDR1 is SGHNT and CDR2 is YYREEE (reference sequence). The CDR3 extends over 15 amino acids. The CDR3 sequence is CASSLLGAGSRSYTF. DNA of the CDR3: TGTGCCAGCAGCTTGTTAGGGGCAGGGTCTCGTAGCTACACCTTC.

V and J are TRBV24-1 and TRBJ1-3, with a tentative D call TRBD1 (5 bases). V lost 3 bases and J lost 4, with 12 bases in between. CDR1 and CDR2 (germline): KGHDR, SFDVKD. CDR3 size: 15 residues. CDR3 amino acids: CATSDIRAGGNTIYF. As DNA, the CDR3 is TGTGCCACCAGTGATATCCGAGCAGGGGGAAACACCATATATTTT.

The V call is TRBV5-5, the J call TRBJ1-5, with a tentative D call TRBD1 (6 bases). The germline V and J ends were trimmed by 3 bases and 5 bases, with 12 bases remaining between them. This CDR3 has 14 amino acids. In germline, CDR1 is SGHKS, CDR2 YYEKEE (reference sequence). The CDR3 DNA is TGTGCCAGCAGCTATTACAGGGCGGATCAGCCCCAGCATTTT. Translated: CASSYYRADQPQHF.

This clone was detected once. The chain employs TRBV30 and TRBJ1-1, with a weak D call TRBD1 (5 bases). Germline V lookup: CDR1 GTSNPN, CDR2 SVGIG (reference sequence). The CDR3 totals 17 residues. V was shortened by 3 bases and J by 0 bases, with 20 bases between the two germline ends. CDR3 DNA sequence: TGTGCCTGGAGCACCAACAGGATCTTTAGAATGAACACTGAAGCTTTCTTT. Translated, it gives CAWSTNRIFRMNTEAFF.

The V gene is TRBV18, the J gene TRBJ2-7; D gene ambiguous. The germline V gene encodes CDR1 KGHSH and CDR2 LQKENI. The CDR3 runs 12 residues. The germline V and J ends were trimmed by 4 bases and 7 bases, with 11 bases remaining between them. The CDR3, as DNA: TGTGCCAGCTCACTCCAGGCTTGGGAGCAGTACTTC. Translation: CASSLQAWEQYF.

J is TRBJ2-7 and V is TRBV5-4; unclear D gene. The CDR3 runs 12 residues. Germline-derived CDR1 and CDR2 are SGHNT and YYREEE (reference sequence). Trimming took off 4 bases at V and 2 bases at J, with 7 bases between the two ends. CDR3 DNA sequence: TGTGCCAGCAGCATAGAAACCTACGAGCAGTACTTC. Translating it yields CASSIETYEQYF.

The chain carries TRBV11-2 and TRBJ1-4; TRBD1 matches at 9 bases. The trim removed 4 bases at V and 8 bases at J, leaving 8 bases unmatched. This CDR3 contains 15 residues. The germline V gene has CDR1 SGHAT and CDR2 FQNNGV. The CDR3 DNA reads TGTGCCAGCAGCTCGACAGGGGGGGGGAACGAAAAACTGTTTTTT. It codes for CASSSTGGGNEKLFF.

The rearrangement uses TRBV6-2 or TRBV6-3 and TRBJ2-3; 8 bases agree with TRBD2. Germline CDR1 and CDR2: MNHEY and SVGEGT. The CDR3 is 14 residues long. Germline trimming cut 6 bases from V and 1 base from J; bases unmatched to any gene: 3. CDR3 DNA: TGTGCCAGCAGCGACGGGGGGGGCACAGATACGCAGTATTTT. Protein sequence: CASSDGGGTDTQYF.

The chain links TRBV25-1 to TRBJ1-3, with 8 bases fitting TRBD1. V was pared by 6 bases and J by 6 bases, with 7 bases of the junction left unmatched. The CDR3 is 14 residues long. Per germline, CDR1 MGHDK and CDR2 SYGVNS. CDR3 region: CASSAVTGENTIYF. The CDR3 bases are TGTGCCAGCAGCGCGGTGACAGGGGAAAACACCATATATTTT. The full variable domain, with the rest looked up from reference TRBV25-1 and TRBJ1-3, is EADIYQTPRYLVIGTGKKITLECSQTMGHDKMYWYQQDPGMELHLIHYSYGVNSTEKGDLSSESTVSRIRTEHFPLTLESARPSHTSQYLCASSAVTGENTIYFGEGSWLTVV.

This clone was picked up one time. The V gene is TRBV4-3, the J gene TRBJ2-7, with 7 bases matching TRBD1. The CDR3 extends over 15 amino acids. Trimming cost V 4 bases and J 0 bases; bases outside gene matches: 6. Germline V gives CDR1 LGHNA, CDR2 YSLEER. CDR3 amino acids: CASSRRQGPSYEQYF. CDR3 DNA sequence: TGCGCCAGCAGCCGACGACAGGGACCCTCCTACGAGCAGTACTTC.

For this clone: The sample holds other DNA sequences that translate to the same CDR3. The rearrangement links TRBV20-1 to TRBJ1-1, with D uncertain. With 2 bases removed from V and 2 bases from J, the gap between germline ends came to 3 bases. The CDR3 is 11 amino acids. Germline V lookup: CDR1 DFQATT, CDR2 SNEGSKA (reference sequence). The DNA for the CDR3 is TGCAGTGCTAGACGTAACACTGAAGCTTTCTTT. Translation gives CSARRNTEAFF.

The chain links TRBV7-2 to TRBJ1-2, with 7 nucleotides matching TRBD1. The CDR3 has 13 amino acids. From germline, CDR1 is SGHTA and CDR2 FQGNSA. Trimming cost V 5 bases and J 7 bases; bases outside gene matches: 7. The DNA for the CDR3 is TGTGCCAGCAGCCCCAGGGGGTCGTCTGGCTACACCTTC. Translation gives CASSPRGSSGYTF.

The chain combines TRBV7-8 with TRBJ1-5; a possible D gene is TRBD1 (5 bases). Germline V CDR1 and CDR2: SGHVS, FQNEAQ. V dropped 2 bases and J dropped 6 bases, with 5 bases sitting between them. There are 12 residues in the CDR3. CDR3 loop: CASSLRGQPQHF. The CDR3 DNA reads TGTGCCAGCAGCTTAAGGGGTCAGCCCCAGCATTTT.

The chain combines TRBV7-9 with TRBJ2-1; D perhaps matches TRBD2 (5 bases). The CDR3 spans 12 residues. Trimming cost V 1 base and J 12 bases, with 10 bases left between them. CDR1 and CDR2 from the germline V gene are SEHNR and FQNEAQ (reference sequence). DNA of the CDR3: TGTGCCAGCAGCTTAGTTCGAGGAGGGCAGTTCTTC. Amino acids: CASSLVRGGQFF.

The V gene is TRBV28, the J gene TRBJ2-7; D may be TRBD1 (6 bases). The CDR3 runs to 12 residues. Between the trimmed V and J ends, which lost 4 bases and 4 bases, there was a span of 8 bases. Germline V gene data show CDR1 as MDHEN and CDR2 as SYDVKM. CDR3 sequence reads: CASSSGEYEQYF. Written as DNA, the CDR3 is TGTGCCAGCAGTTCAGGGGAATACGAGCAGTACTTC.

V is TRBV19 and J is TRBJ1-2, with 10 bases fitting TRBD1. This CDR3 has 21 amino acids. Per the germline V gene, CDR1 is LNHDA and CDR2 is SQIVND (reference sequence). V trimming: 9 bases; J trimming: 5 bases; junction bases outside the gene matches: 30. Here the CDR3 reads CASEPLGRSFGTGVPKYGYTF. The CDR3 coding sequence is TGTGCCAGCGAACCCCTGGGTCGGAGTTTCGGGACAGGGGTCCCAAAATATGGCTACACCTTC.

V is TRBV19 and J is TRBJ1-1; TRBD1 agrees at 10 bases. V lost 10 bases to trimming and J lost 0 bases; unmatched junction nucleotides: 8. The germline V gene has CDR1 LNHDA and CDR2 SQIVND (reference sequence). The CDR3 has 15 amino acids. Here the CDR3 DNA reads TGTGCCACTAAACGGACAGGGGGTATGAACACTGAAGCTTTCTTT. Its translation: CATKRTGGMNTEAFF.

The chain joins TRBV19 to TRBJ2-7; D is perhaps TRBD2 (5 bases). The CDR3 extends over 13 amino acids. Trimming removed 5 bases at V and 4 bases at J, with 12 bases between. Per germline, CDR1 LNHDA and CDR2 SQIVND (reference sequence). CDR3 sequence reads: CASSSTLEYEQYF. The CDR3 coding sequence is TGTGCCAGTAGTTCCACACTAGAATACGAGCAGTACTTC.

This chain connects TRBV15 to TRBJ2-5; D gene unclear. The V gene's germline CDR1 is LNHNV and CDR2 YYDKDF (reference sequence). Trimming took 0 bases from V and 3 from J, leaving 11 bases between them. The CDR3 covers 15 residues. The CDR3 region has the DNA TGTGCCACCAGCAGAGATCGAGGCCCGGAAGAGACCCAGTACTTC. Its protein is CATSRDRGPEETQYF.

A single count supports this clone. This chain links TRBV4-1 with TRBJ2-7; 7 nucleotides line up with TRBD1. Germline V gene sequence: CDR1 MGHRA, CDR2 YSYEKL. The CDR3 has 17 residues. V trimming: 2 bases; J trimming: 1 base; junction bases outside the gene matches: 11. The CDR3, as DNA: TGCGCCAGCAGCCAACAACCCGGGACAGACTCTTCCTACGAGCAGTACTTC. This gives the protein CASSQQPGTDSSYEQYF.

Worth noting for this clone: This specimen includes other DNA sequences encoding the same CDR3. This chain's CDR3 is CASTGLNTEAFF. CDR3 in DNA: TGTGCCAGCACAGGGCTGAACACTGAAGCTTTCTTT. The V call is TRBV2, the J call TRBJ1-1; D perhaps matches TRBD1 (5 bases). V lost 7 bases and J lost 0, with 6 bases in between. Germline CDR1 is SNHLY and CDR2 is FYNNEI. The CDR3 length is 12 residues.

The chain combines TRBV5-1 with TRBJ2-7; 7 bases match TRBD2. Germline CDR1 is SGHRS and CDR2 is YFSETQ. This CDR3 is 13 amino acids long. Germline trimming cut 1 base from V and 4 bases from J; bases unmatched to any gene: 2. CDR3 residues: CASSLRGEYEQYF. The DNA of the CDR3 is TGCGCCAGCAGCTTGCGGGGGGAATACGAGCAGTACTTC.